Following are 24 T cell receptor beta chains from one sample sequenced in a study of blood T cell repertoires in COVID-19. Sequenced by immunoSEQ multiplex PCR; TCRdb stores in-frame clones only, minus some. The sample yields some 260,000 clones, roughly 85% seen once. The specimen sequenced was peripheral blood. These receptors originate from a man aged 18 to 29 with active or convalescent COVID-19.

This chain joins TRBV9 and TRBJ2-1; 7 bases are a match to TRBD2. This CDR3 is built from 17 residues. Germline CDR1 reads SGDLS; CDR2 reads YYNGEE. After removal of 0 bases from V and 6 bases from J, the junction contained 12 bases not matched to a gene. The DNA of the CDR3 is TGTGCCAGCAGCGTAGGATCAGGTAGCGGGCTTAGCAATGAGCAGTTCTTC. Amino acids: CASSVGSGSGLSNEQFF. Drawing the rest from reference TRBV9 and TRBJ2-1, the complete variable domain is DSGVTQTPKHLITATGQRVTLRCSPRSGDLSVYWYQQSLDQGLQFLIQYYNGEERAKGNILERFSAQQFPDLHSELNLSSLELGDSALYFCASSVGSGSGLSNEQFFGPGTRLTVL.

Concerning this clone: The same CDR3 can be traced to other DNA sequences in this sample. The V and J genes are TRBV9 and TRBJ2-7; D is undetermined. The germline V gene has CDR1 SGDLS and CDR2 YYNGEE. The CDR3 is 14 residues long. Trimming pared 0 bases from V and 0 bases from J, leaving 7 bases between. Here the CDR3 reads CASSVDPSSYEQYF. CDR3 DNA: TGTGCCAGCAGCGTAGATCCGAGCTCCTACGAGCAGTACTTC.

V and J are TRBV7-3 and TRBJ1-1, with 7 bases identical to TRBD1. The CDR3 is 12 residues long. The germline V gene has CDR1 SGHTA and CDR2 FQGTGA. V lost 5 bases, J lost 7 bases, and 4 bases stayed unmatched. The chain's CDR3 is CASSLRDSEAFF. The CDR3 region has the DNA TGTGCCAGCAGCCTCCGGGACAGTGAAGCTTTCTTT.

This clone came up once. The chain employs TRBV6-1 and TRBJ1-5; D may be TRBD1 (5 bases). Trimming took 2 bases from V and 3 from J, leaving 11 bases between them. There are 15 residues in the CDR3. CDR1 MNHNS and CDR2 SASEGT come from the germline V gene. CDR3: CASSEFGGINQPQHF. As DNA, the CDR3 is TGTGCCAGCAGTGAATTCGGGGGAATCAATCAGCCCCAGCATTTT.

A single count supports this clone. This chain links TRBV5-1 with TRBJ2-7; TRBD1 matches at 11 bases. The CDR3 loop spans 13 amino acids. Germline V lookup: CDR1 SGHRS, CDR2 YFSETQ. After removal of 7 bases from V and 3 bases from J, the junction contained 3 bases not matched to a gene. The CDR3 is CASAGTGGYEQYF. In DNA, the CDR3 is TGCGCCAGCGCCGGGACAGGGGGCTACGAGCAGTACTTC. The full variable domain, in which reference TRBV5-1 and TRBJ2-7 provide the parts outside the CDR3, is KAGVTQTPRYLIKTRGQQVTLSCSPISGHRSVSWYQQTPGQGLQFLFEYFSETQRNKGNFPGRFSGRQFSNSRSEMNVSTLELGDSALYLCASAGTGGYEQYFGPGTRLTVT.

The gene calls are TRBV7-6 and TRBJ2-1; 10 positions match TRBD2. This CDR3 has 19 amino acids. Germline lookup yields CDR1 SGHVS and CDR2 FNYEAQ. The junction had 15 bases not matched to a gene; V was cut back by 3 bases and J by 4 bases. The CDR3 is CASSLLAGGNQRKYNEQFF. CDR3 nucleotide sequence: TGTGCCAGCAGCTTGTTAGCGGGGGGCAACCAACGAAAGTACAATGAGCAGTTCTTC.

The chain has TRBV13 and TRBJ2-1, with D possibly matching TRBD2 (6 bases). V lost 3 bases and J lost 4, with 10 bases in between. The CDR3 totals 14 residues. Germline CDR1 is PRHDT and CDR2 is FYEKMQ (reference sequence). The CDR3 coding sequence is TGTGCCAGCAGCTTCCGGACTACGTACAATGAGCAGTTCTTC. Amino acid sequence: CASSFRTTYNEQFF.

The genes are TRBV5-4 and TRBJ2-2; 9 nucleotides agree with TRBD1. V lost 4 bases and J lost 1; bases outside the gene matches: 2. Looked up from germline, CDR1 is SGHNT and CDR2 is YYREEE (reference sequence). This CDR3 has 15 amino acids. The chain's CDR3 is CASSRGQGNTGELFF. Here the CDR3 DNA reads TGTGCCAGCAGCCGGGGACAGGGGAACACCGGGGAGCTGTTTTTT.

This chain joins TRBV30 and TRBJ2-2; 7 nucleotides line up with TRBD1. This CDR3 has 12 residues. The ends lost 3 bases at V and 6 bases at J; junction bases unmatched: 1. Germline CDR1 and CDR2: GTSNPN and SVGIG (reference sequence). The CDR3 loop reads CAWSQGAGELFF. CDR3 sequence (DNA): TGTGCCTGGAGCCAGGGGGCCGGGGAGCTGTTTTTT.

This rearrangement joins TRBV4-3 to TRBJ1-6, with D possibly being TRBD1 (5 bases). CDR3 length: 14 amino acids. Germline-derived CDR1 and CDR2 are LGHNA and YSLEER. V dropped 0 bases and J dropped 12 bases, with 12 bases sitting between them. In DNA form, the CDR3 reads TGCGCCAGCAGCCAAGAATCGGGGGGGGTACCCCTCCACTTT. Translated, it gives CASSQESGGVPLHF.

The rearrangement uses TRBV5-1 and TRBJ2-5; 9 nucleotides align to TRBD1. Germline V gene sequence: CDR1 SGHRS, CDR2 YFSETQ. The trim removed 0 bases at V and 9 bases at J, leaving 12 bases unmatched. The CDR3 runs to 16 residues. The CDR3 reads CASSLGPPGQGEAQYF. As DNA, the CDR3 is TGCGCCAGCAGCTTGGGTCCTCCGGGACAGGGTGAGGCCCAGTACTTC.

This chain joins TRBV5-1 and TRBJ2-7; D unclear. CDR3 length equals 15 residues. Per germline, CDR1 SGHRS and CDR2 YFSETQ. V was pared by 0 bases and J by 3 bases, with 13 bases between. Here the CDR3 reads CASSLENAEFYEQYF. The CDR3 region has the DNA TGCGCCAGCAGCTTGGAAAATGCTGAGTTCTACGAGCAGTACTTC. Full variable domain (outside the CDR3, taken from reference TRBV5-1 and TRBJ2-7): KAGVTQTPRYLIKTRGQQVTLSCSPISGHRSVSWYQQTPGQGLQFLFEYFSETQRNKGNFPGRFSGRQFSNSRSEMNVSTLELGDSALYLCASSLENAEFYEQYFGPGTRLTVT.

V gene TRBV4-2 combines with J gene TRBJ1-1; D uncertain. Per germline, CDR1 LGHNA and CDR2 YNFKEQ. Trimming took 1 base from V and 2 from J, leaving 8 bases between them. The CDR3 is 14 residues long. CDR3 coding DNA: TGTGCCAGCAGCCAAGTGTTGTCTAACACTGAAGCTTTCTTT. It yields the protein CASSQVLSNTEAFF.

V gene TRBV3-1 (or the pseudogene TRBV3-2) combines with J gene TRBJ2-7, with D tentatively TRBD2 (7 bases). Germline CDR1 and CDR2: LGHDT and YNNKEL (reference sequence). The CDR3 consists of 13 residues. V lost 1 base and J lost 12, with 16 bases in between. The CDR3 DNA sequence: TGTGCCAGCAGCCAAGGAATTGCGGGGGCCTTGTACTTC. Residues: CASSQGIAGALYF.

V gene TRBV27 combines with J gene TRBJ1-3; tentative D call: TRBD1 (5 bases). Germline V gives CDR1 MNHEY, CDR2 SMNVEV (reference sequence). There are 14 residues in the CDR3. Trimming cost V 8 bases and J 0 bases, with 11 bases left between them. The CDR3 coding sequence is TGTGCCAGCGGGCCAGGGAACTCTGGAAACACCATATATTTT. This codes for CASGPGNSGNTIYF.

The chain couples TRBV7-2 to TRBJ2-2; a weak D match, TRBD1 (7 bases). With 6 bases removed from V and 5 bases from J, the gap between germline ends came to 16 bases. The germline V gene has CDR1 SGHTA and CDR2 FQGNSA. This CDR3 comprises 15 residues. The CDR3 loop is CASSYHRGGTGELFF. CDR3 nucleotides: TGTGCCAGCAGTTATCACAGGGGAGGTACCGGGGAGCTGTTTTTT.

This chain joins TRBV11-2 and TRBJ2-1; 7 bases line up with TRBD2. Germline loops: CDR1 SGHAT, CDR2 FQNNGV. The V and J ends lost 4 bases and 0 bases, in that order; junction bases with no gene match: 3. CDR3 length: 15 residues. CDR3 region: CASSSGGSSYNEQFF. The CDR3 coding sequence is TGTGCCAGCAGCTCCGGGGGGTCCTCCTACAATGAGCAGTTCTTC.

The CDR3 protein is CASSSLGDLASGANVLTF. In nucleotides, the CDR3 is TGCGCCAGCAGCTCGTTAGGGGATTTGGCGTCTGGGGCCAACGTCCTGACTTTC. This chain joins TRBV5-1 and TRBJ2-6; maybe TRBD1 (5 bases). Trimming shortened V by 3 bases and J by 1 base, and 17 bases separated the two germline ends. This CDR3 has 18 amino acids. Germline lookup yields CDR1 SGHRS and CDR2 YFSETQ. Full variable domain (missing parts from reference TRBV5-1 and TRBJ2-6): KAGVTQTPRYLIKTRGQQVTLSCSPISGHRSVSWYQQTPGQGLQFLFEYFSETQRNKGNFPGRFSGRQFSNSRSEMNVSTLELGDSALYLCASSSLGDLASGANVLTFGAGSRLTVL.

The V gene is TRBV9, the J gene TRBJ1-2; 10 bases line up with TRBD1. The trim removed 4 bases at V and 4 bases at J, leaving 7 bases unmatched. CDR3 length equals 15 residues. Germline CDR1 reads SGDLS; CDR2 reads YYNGEE. Here the CDR3 reads CASSPPGQGPYGYTF. Written as DNA, the CDR3 is TGTGCCAGCAGCCCACCGGGACAGGGGCCCTATGGCTACACCTTC.

Only a few counts were recorded for this clone. V and J are TRBV7-9 and TRBJ1-5; D unclear. The CDR3 is made up of 14 amino acids. Germline CDR1 and CDR2: SEHNR and FQNEAQ (reference sequence). Trimming took 5 bases from V and 3 from J, leaving 11 bases between them. The CDR3 region is CASSPLLPNQPQHF. The DNA of the CDR3 is TGTGCCAGCAGCCCCCTATTACCCAATCAGCCCCAGCATTTT.

This chain connects TRBV7-9 to TRBJ2-5; 13 nucleotides match TRBD2. There are 15 residues in the CDR3. J gave up 4 bases and V 5 bases, and 4 bases lay outside the gene matches. Germline CDR1 and CDR2: SEHNR and FQNEAQ (reference sequence). The CDR3 sequence is CASSPTSGGIETQYF. CDR3 DNA: TGTGCCAGCAGCCCGACTAGCGGGGGGATAGAGACCCAGTACTTC.

V gene TRBV7-3 combines with J gene TRBJ2-1; TRBD2 matches at 7 bases. With 3 bases clipped from V and 7 bases from J, the junction kept 6 bases outside the gene matches. The germline CDR1 and CDR2 sequences are SGHTA and FQGTGA. The CDR3 is 14 amino acids. The DNA of the CDR3 is TGTGCCAGCAGCTTGACTAGCCAGAATAATGAGCAGTTCTTC. Translation: CASSLTSQNNEQFF.

The V and J genes are TRBV11-2 and TRBJ2-5, with 14 bases aligning to TRBD2. The V segment lost 1 base and the J segment 12 bases; nucleotides outside the gene matches: 7. The V gene's germline CDR1 is SGHAT and CDR2 FQNNGV. The CDR3 sequence is 15 residues long. DNA of the CDR3: TGTGCCAGCAGCTTAGCTACGACTAGCGGGGGGGCCAAGTACTTC. As protein: CASSLATTSGGAKYF.

CDR3 sequence: CASSEAWTNTEAFF. The CDR3 DNA follows: TGTGCCAGCAGTGAAGCGTGGACAAACACTGAAGCTTTCTTT. This chain joins TRBV6-1 and TRBJ1-1; D possibly corresponds to TRBD1 (5 bases). The CDR3 consists of 14 residues. Trimming pared 0 bases from V and 2 bases from J, leaving 7 bases between. Germline V gene lookup returns CDR1 MNHNS and CDR2 SASEGT.